Shown below are 7 T cell receptor beta chains from a single sample sequenced in a study of blood T cell repertoires in COVID-19. Libraries were prepared by immunoSEQ multiplex PCR; TCRdb keeps only in-frame clonotypes and omits some of them. The sample carries 200,000 to 300,000 clones, approximately 86% recorded once. The sample consisted of peripheral blood. These receptors all come from an older woman with active or convalescent COVID-19.

This clone appeared once. This chain connects TRBV21-1 to TRBJ2-7; the table names TRBD1, a call not compared with the DNA. TRBV21-1 is classified as a pseudogene. This CDR3 is 15 amino acids long. CDR3 nucleotides: TGTGCCAGCAGCAAAATCTGCCACATAACCTACGAGCAGTACGTC. This sequence encodes CASSKICHITYEQYV.

The gene calls are TRBV6-6 and TRBJ2-3, with TRBD2 matching over 8 bases. Per germline, CDR1 MNHNY and CDR2 SVGAGI (reference sequence). V lost 4 bases to trimming and J lost 6 bases; unmatched junction nucleotides: 12. There are 16 residues in the CDR3. The CDR3 here is CASSSLIAGKGDTQYF. The CDR3 nucleotides are TGTGCCAGCAGTTCGCTTATAGCGGGGAAAGGGGATACGCAGTATTTT.

The chain recombines TRBV5-1 with TRBJ2-1; 7 bases are a match to TRBD1. Germline V lookup: CDR1 SGHRS, CDR2 YFSETQ. This CDR3 is 14 amino acids long. V shed 4 bases and J 4 bases; nucleotides not matched to a gene: 5. CDR3 bases: TGCGCCAGCAGCCCCGGGACAGTGTACAATGAGCAGTTCTTC. This codes for CASSPGTVYNEQFF.

The rearrangement joins TRBV6-5 to TRBJ1-5; D unclear. There are 14 residues in the CDR3. Germline-derived CDR1 and CDR2 are MNHEY and SVGAGI. Trimming shortened V by 7 bases and J by 6 bases, and 16 bases separated the two germline ends. CDR3 bases: TGTGCCAGCATCGGGCTCGGGGAGAGTCAGCCCCAGCATTTT. Translating gives CASIGLGESQPQHF.

This chain connects TRBV10-2 to TRBJ2-7; 8 bases are shared with TRBD2. With V trimmed by 3 bases and J by 3 bases, 7 bases remained unmatched. Looked up from germline, CDR1 is WSHSY and CDR2 is SAAADI. The CDR3 has 15 amino acids. The DNA of the CDR3 is TGCGCCAGCAGTGACGGGAGGGGCGGAAGCTACGAGCAGTACTTC. Its protein product is CASSDGRGGSYEQYF.

The chain is built from TRBV11-2 and TRBJ1-1; no clear D. From germline, CDR1 is SGHAT and CDR2 FQNNGV. Trimming took 5 bases from V and 0 from J, leaving 7 bases between them. The CDR3 runs to 13 residues. The CDR3 region has the DNA TGTGCCAGCAGCCTAGCTATGAACACTGAAGCTTTCTTT. Residues: CASSLAMNTEAFF.

The rearrangement joins TRBV27 to TRBJ1-5; D is unresolved. V was trimmed by 3 bases and J by 0 bases, leaving 6 bases between them. The CDR3 totals 14 residues. The germline V gene has CDR1 MNHEY and CDR2 SMNVEV (reference sequence). The CDR3 DNA follows: TGTGCCAGCAGTTTTCAGAATAGCAATCAGCCCCAGCATTTT. This encodes CASSFQNSNQPQHF.